The rows below give T cell receptor beta chains drawn from one sample of a study of neurological immune-mediated disorders. Each CDR3 protein is one row after TCRdb ran MiXCR on the 5' RACE reads. The sample includes approximately 48,000 distinct CDR3 sequences, about 9.4% seen only once; the top ten take approximately 5%. The sequenced material came from PBMCs. These receptor sequences come from a man aged 70 or older with HTLV-1-associated myelopathy (HAM/TSP). The CDR3 runs from the conserved cysteine through the conserved F or W. D genes are given only for firm matches. Clone size appears in some rows only: once, few, many, or a class for an expanded clone.

j_gene: TRBJ2-1
v_gene: TRBV7-6
abundance: medium-sized
d_gene: NA
CDR3nt: TGTGCCAGCAGCCCCCAAGCGGTCCACAATGAGCAGTTCTTC
CDR3aa: CASSPQAVHNEQFF

j_gene: TRBJ2-1
v_gene: TRBV7-9
abundance: many
d_gene: NA
CDR3nt: TGTGCCAGCAGCTCAACCGGGTACAGTGAGCAGTTCTTC
CDR3aa: CASSSTGYSEQFF

j_gene: TRBJ2-7
v_gene: TRBV5-5
abundance: many
d_gene: TRBD1
CDR3nt: TGTGCCAGCAGCGTGACAGGGAACGAGCAGTACTTC
CDR3aa: CASSVTGNEQYF

j_gene: TRBJ1-3
v_gene: TRBV11-2
abundance: many
d_gene: NA
CDR3nt: TGTGCCAGCAGCGCCGGAGGCGGGCCGAGAAGAAACACCATATATTTT
CDR3aa: CASSAGGGPRRNTIYF

j_gene: TRBJ2-2
v_gene: TRBV7-3
abundance: many
d_gene: TRBD2
CDR3nt: TGTGCCAGCAGCCCCTCAGCGGGAGGTGGCCGTGGCACCGGGGAGCTGTTTTTT
CDR3aa: CASSPSAGGGRGTGELFF

j_gene: TRBJ2-7
v_gene: TRBV3-1
abundance: NA
d_gene: NA
CDR3nt: TGTGTCAGCAGCCAACGTGGTGAGCAGTACTTC
CDR3aa: CVSSQRGEQYF

j_gene: TRBJ1-1
v_gene: TRBV7-8
abundance: many
d_gene: NA
CDR3nt: TGTGCCAGCAAACCGCTCCTGAACACTGAAGCTTTCTTT
CDR3aa: CASKPLLNTEAFF

j_gene: TRBJ2-7
v_gene: TRBV20-1
abundance: many
d_gene: TRBD2
CDR3nt: TGCAGTGCCGACACGCTCGGGACTAGCGGGGTACGTGGAGAGCAGTACTTC
CDR3aa: CSADTLGTSGVRGEQYF

j_gene: TRBJ2-2
v_gene: TRBV12-3/TRBV12-4
abundance: many
d_gene: NA
CDR3nt: TGTGCCAGCAGTTTAAGGACCGGGGAGCTGTTTTTT
CDR3aa: CASSLRTGELFF

j_gene: TRBJ2-2
v_gene: TRBV7-8
abundance: many
d_gene: NA
CDR3nt: TGTGCCAGCAGCTTAGGGGGCGGCAGTTCCACCGGGGAGCTGTTTTTT
CDR3aa: CASSLGGGSSTGELFF

j_gene: TRBJ2-7
v_gene: TRBV4-3
abundance: many
d_gene: NA
CDR3nt: TGCGCCAGCAGCCAAGTCAGCCTACAGGAGAACCCCGCCTACGAGCAGTACTTC
CDR3aa: CASSQVSLQENPAYEQYF

j_gene: TRBJ2-1
v_gene: TRBV19
abundance: NA
d_gene: TRBD1
CDR3nt: TGTGCCAGTAGCCGGGACAGGGGGCGGGGAGAGCAGTTCTTC
CDR3aa: CASSRDRGRGEQFF

j_gene: TRBJ2-6
v_gene: TRBV5-1
abundance: many
d_gene: TRBD1
CDR3nt: TGCGCCAGCCGGACAGGGATTTTTGGGGCCAACGTCCTGACTTTC
CDR3aa: CASRTGIFGANVLTF

j_gene: TRBJ2-7
v_gene: TRBV6-6
abundance: many
d_gene: NA
CDR3nt: TGTGCCACCAGAGGGTCCTTCTACGAGCAGTACTTC
CDR3aa: CATRGSFYEQYF

j_gene: TRBJ2-1
v_gene: TRBV5-1
abundance: many
d_gene: NA
CDR3nt: TGCGCCAGCGGGCTTAGTTTCAATGAGCAGTTCTTC
CDR3aa: CASGLSFNEQFF

j_gene: TRBJ2-1
v_gene: TRBV20-1
abundance: many
d_gene: NA
CDR3nt: TGCAGTGCTAGAGATCCCCTAGTTCACAATGAGCAGTTCTTC
CDR3aa: CSARDPLVHNEQFF

j_gene: TRBJ1-3
v_gene: TRBV29-1
abundance: few
d_gene: NA
CDR3nt: TGCAGCGCGGCCGTGGCTGGAAACACCATATATTTT
CDR3aa: CSAAVAGNTIYF

j_gene: TRBJ2-3
v_gene: TRBV19
abundance: many
d_gene: NA
CDR3nt: TGTGCCACCTCAACTAGGGGTGATACGCAGTATTTT
CDR3aa: CATSTRGDTQYF

j_gene: TRBJ2-1
v_gene: TRBV6-5
abundance: many
d_gene: NA
CDR3nt: TGTGCCAGCAGTCGGGGGCAGAGCGGGACCCCCTACAATGAGCAGTTCTTC
CDR3aa: CASSRGQSGTPYNEQFF

j_gene: TRBJ2-1
v_gene: TRBV4-2
abundance: many
d_gene: NA
CDR3nt: TGTGCCAGCAGCCAAGACAGGGGGTTCTTC
CDR3aa: CASSQDRGFF

j_gene: TRBJ2-5
v_gene: TRBV18
abundance: once
d_gene: TRBD1
CDR3nt: TGTGCCAGCTCACCAATCCCGGGACAGGGGGAGACCCAGTACTTC
CDR3aa: CASSPIPGQGETQYF

j_gene: TRBJ2-5
v_gene: TRBV20-1
abundance: many
d_gene: NA
CDR3nt: TGCAGTGCTGCCTCGGGGACGTACCAAGAGACCCAGTACTTC
CDR3aa: CSAASGTYQETQYF

j_gene: TRBJ2-1
v_gene: TRBV7-8
abundance: many
d_gene: NA
CDR3nt: TGTGCCAGCAGCTTCTGGGCGGCTGAGCAGTTCTTC
CDR3aa: CASSFWAAEQFF

j_gene: TRBJ2-5
v_gene: TRBV7-2
abundance: NA
d_gene: NA
CDR3nt: TGTGCCAGCAGCTTAGGGGGACAAGAGACCCAGTACTTC
CDR3aa: CASSLGGQETQYF

j_gene: TRBJ2-2
v_gene: TRBV6-1
abundance: few
d_gene: NA
CDR3nt: TGTGCCAGCAGATTCTCCGGGGAGCTGTTTTTT
CDR3aa: CASRFSGELFF

j_gene: TRBJ2-1
v_gene: TRBV27
abundance: many
d_gene: TRBD2
CDR3nt: TGTGCCAGGGACCAGGGCGGGAGGGCAATGGGGGAGCAGTTCTTC
CDR3aa: CARDQGGRAMGEQFF

j_gene: TRBJ1-6
v_gene: TRBV6-6
abundance: many
d_gene: NA
CDR3nt: TGTGCCAGCAGTTACGGGAGTCCCAATTCACCCCTCCACTTT
CDR3aa: CASSYGSPNSPLHF

j_gene: TRBJ2-5
v_gene: TRBV7-2
abundance: many
d_gene: TRBD1
CDR3nt: TGTGCCAGCAGCTTAAACAGGGGCAGGGGAGAGACCCAGTACTTC
CDR3aa: CASSLNRGRGETQYF

j_gene: TRBJ2-7
v_gene: TRBV28
abundance: many
d_gene: NA
CDR3nt: TGTGCCAGCAGCCCCCGTATGGCTTCCCGCGAGCAGTACTTC
CDR3aa: CASSPRMASREQYF

j_gene: TRBJ2-1
v_gene: TRBV29-1
abundance: many
d_gene: NA
CDR3nt: TGCAGCGTTGCGGCTTGGGGTGTGAATGAGCAGTTCTTC
CDR3aa: CSVAAWGVNEQFF

j_gene: TRBJ1-1
v_gene: TRBV7-3
abundance: many
d_gene: NA
CDR3nt: TGTGCCAGCAGCTTAACCCACAGCGAAGCTTTCTTT
CDR3aa: CASSLTHSEAFF

j_gene: TRBJ2-5
v_gene: TRBV5-8
abundance: many
d_gene: NA
CDR3nt: TGTGCCAGCAGCCCACACACAGGGCATGGGATAGAGACCCAGTACTTC
CDR3aa: CASSPHTGHGIETQYF

j_gene: TRBJ2-7
v_gene: TRBV4-3
abundance: many
d_gene: NA
CDR3nt: TGCGCCAGCAGCCCAAAAAAGCTTAGCACTGCTCTTAACTACGAGCAGTACTTC
CDR3aa: CASSPKKLSTALNYEQYF

j_gene: TRBJ2-3
v_gene: TRBV5-1
abundance: NA
d_gene: NA
CDR3nt: TGCGCCAGCAGTAGACTCGAAACAGATACGCAGTATTTT
CDR3aa: CASSRLETDTQYF

j_gene: TRBJ2-2
v_gene: TRBV11-2
abundance: once
d_gene: TRBD2
CDR3nt: TGTGCCAGAAGCCTCCCAACCGGCACTAGCGGAAGGGAGCTGTTTTTT
CDR3aa: CARSLPTGTSGRELFF

j_gene: TRBJ1-6
v_gene: TRBV27
abundance: many
d_gene: NA
CDR3nt: TGTGCCAGCGCGGACTGGACGTCGGGAGTGGGGAATTCACCCCTCCACTTT
CDR3aa: CASADWTSGVGNSPLHF

j_gene: TRBJ2-1
v_gene: TRBV3-2
abundance: NA
d_gene: NA
CDR3nt: TGTGCTACCGACAGAGGGGAGCAGTTCTTC
CDR3aa: CATDRGEQFF

j_gene: TRBJ2-5
v_gene: TRBV20-1
abundance: many
d_gene: TRBD2
CDR3nt: TGCAGTGCTAGAGATCTGTCGCAGGGAGGGAAGACCCAGTACTTC
CDR3aa: CSARDLSQGGKTQYF

j_gene: TRBJ2-7
v_gene: TRBV5-1
abundance: many
d_gene: TRBD2
CDR3nt: TGCGCCAGCAGCTTGGGACTAGCGGGAGGAATGGGCGAGCAGTACTTC
CDR3aa: CASSLGLAGGMGEQYF

j_gene: TRBJ1-5
v_gene: TRBV7-8
abundance: NA
d_gene: TRBD1
CDR3nt: TGTGCCAGCAGCTTAGTCCAGACAGGGCGGCATCAGCCCCAACATTTT
CDR3aa: CASSLVQTGRHQPQHF

j_gene: TRBJ1-1
v_gene: TRBV6-2/TRBV6-3
abundance: many
d_gene: NA
CDR3nt: TGTGCCAGCAGTTACTCGACCGGACCTGAAGCTTTCTTT
CDR3aa: CASSYSTGPEAFF

j_gene: TRBJ1-2
v_gene: TRBV11-2
abundance: many
d_gene: NA
CDR3nt: TGTGCCAGCAGCTTAGTATCCGCATCAGGAGGCTACACCTTC
CDR3aa: CASSLVSASGGYTF

j_gene: TRBJ2-2
v_gene: TRBV20-1
abundance: NA
d_gene: TRBD1
CDR3nt: TGCAGTGCTAACAGGGGACAGGCCGGGGAGCTGTTTTTT
CDR3aa: CSANRGQAGELFF

j_gene: TRBJ1-5
v_gene: TRBV7-2
abundance: NA
d_gene: NA
CDR3nt: TGTGTCAGCAGCCCCCTGAGTCAGCCCCAGCATTTT
CDR3aa: CVSSPLSQPQHF

j_gene: TRBJ1-2
v_gene: TRBV5-1
abundance: NA
d_gene: NA
CDR3nt: TGCGCCAGCAGCTTGGGATCAGCCCTCTATGGCTACACCTTC
CDR3aa: CASSLGSALYGYTF

j_gene: TRBJ2-1
v_gene: TRBV7-2
abundance: NA
d_gene: TRBD1
CDR3nt: TGTGCCAGCAGCTTGCAGGGGGCGACCTACAATGAGCAGTTCTTC
CDR3aa: CASSLQGATYNEQFF